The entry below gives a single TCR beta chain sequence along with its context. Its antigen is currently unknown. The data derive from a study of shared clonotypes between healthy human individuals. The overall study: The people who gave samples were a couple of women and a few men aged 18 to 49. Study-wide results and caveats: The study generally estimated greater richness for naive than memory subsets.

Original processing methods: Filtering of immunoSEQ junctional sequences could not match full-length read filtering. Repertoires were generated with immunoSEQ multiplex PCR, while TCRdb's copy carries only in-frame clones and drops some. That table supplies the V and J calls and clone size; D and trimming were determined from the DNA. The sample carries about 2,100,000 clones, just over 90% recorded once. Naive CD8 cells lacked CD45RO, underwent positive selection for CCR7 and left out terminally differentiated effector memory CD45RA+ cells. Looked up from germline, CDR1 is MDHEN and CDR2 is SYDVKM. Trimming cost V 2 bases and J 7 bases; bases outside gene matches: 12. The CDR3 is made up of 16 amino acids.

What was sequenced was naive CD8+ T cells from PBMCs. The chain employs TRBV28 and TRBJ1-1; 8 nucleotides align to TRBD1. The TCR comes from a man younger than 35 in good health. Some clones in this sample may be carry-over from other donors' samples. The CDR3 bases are TGTGCCAGCAGTTTAAGGGGAGTCCAGGGGGCTAGTGAAGCTTTCTTT. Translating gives CASSLRGVQGASEAFF.